What follows are 14 T cell receptor beta chains derived from one specimen sequenced in a study of CD8+ T cells in alopecia areata. RNA was extracted and reverse transcribed into cDNA as the sequencing template. Sequenced by immunoSEQ multiplex PCR; TCRdb stores in-frame clones only, minus some. The sample gives more than 100,000 clones, around 86% of which show up once; roughly 11% is in the top ten. As to treatment: oral pan-JAK inhibitor, 5-10 mg twice daily. Here the sequenced sample was CD8+ T cells sorted from blood, taken around week 31, from a patient treated with tofacitinib. The source is a human donor with alopecia areata.

This clone has a single count. V is TRBV29-1 and J is TRBJ1-1; TRBD1 is a possible D gene (5 bases). This CDR3 is 13 amino acids long. Germline V gene lookup returns CDR1 SQVTM and CDR2 ANQGSEA. Trimming took 1 base from V and 4 from J, leaving 10 bases between them. In DNA form, the CDR3 reads TGCAGCGTTGAAGGAGGCAGGGCCACTGAAGCTTTCTTT. It specifies CSVEGGRATEAFF.

This rearrangement joins TRBV9 to TRBJ2-7, with 9 bases matching TRBD1. This CDR3 has 14 residues. Germline V gene lookup returns CDR1 SGDLS and CDR2 YYNGEE. The V segment lost 4 bases and the J segment 5 bases; nucleotides outside the gene matches: 7. CDR3 region: CASSPGTGTDEQYF. CDR3 nucleotide sequence: TGTGCCAGCAGCCCCGGGACAGGGACAGACGAGCAGTACTTC.

This rearrangement joins TRBV15 to TRBJ2-7; D is unclear. V was shortened by 0 bases and J by 3 bases, with 6 bases between the two germline ends. The CDR3 has 13 amino acids. The germline V gene encodes CDR1 LNHNV and CDR2 YYDKDF (reference sequence). The CDR3 region is CATSRDNDYEQYF. As DNA, the CDR3 is TGTGCCACCAGCAGAGATAACGACTACGAGCAGTACTTC.

This rearrangement joins TRBV6-4 to TRBJ2-1; perhaps TRBD1 as D (6 bases). This CDR3 spans 15 amino acids. V lost 5 bases and J 4 bases, leaving 15 bases between the germline ends. CDR1 is MRHNA and CDR2 is SNTAGT in the germline V gene. The CDR3 is CASSSDRTEYNEQFF. CDR3 nucleotide sequence: TGTGCCAGCAGTTCCGACAGGACCGAATACAATGAGCAGTTCTTC.

V and J are TRBV9 and TRBJ2-2; D call uncertain. Per germline, CDR1 SGDLS and CDR2 YYNGEE. The CDR3 is 17 residues long. V lost 0 bases, J lost 0 bases, and 12 bases lay in between. The CDR3 loop reads CASSVEVSLANTGELFF. The CDR3 DNA follows: TGTGCCAGCAGCGTAGAGGTCAGTCTCGCGAACACCGGGGAGCTGTTTTTT.

The rearrangement uses TRBV25-1 and TRBJ2-2; perhaps TRBD1 as D (6 bases). The germline V and J ends were trimmed by 3 bases and 2 bases, with 10 bases remaining between them. The CDR3 totals 15 residues. Germline CDR1 is MGHDK and CDR2 is SYGVNS. CDR3 in amino acids: CASSDAGENTGELFF. The CDR3 DNA reads TGTGCCAGCAGTGACGCAGGGGAAAACACCGGGGAGCTGTTTTTT.

As DNA, the CDR3 is TGCGCCAGCAGTCGGGACAGCTCCGACTCCGAGCAGTACTTC. This encodes CASSRDSSDSEQYF. The rearrangement links TRBV10-1 to TRBJ2-5; TRBD1 aligns across 7 bases. The tail of the sequence fits TRBJ2-7 better, so the J call may be wrong. The CDR3 length is 14 residues. The germline V gene has CDR1 WNHNN and CDR2 SYGVQD (reference sequence).

V is TRBV27 and J is TRBJ1-2, with 11 bases aligning to TRBD1. Germline trimming cut 5 bases from V and 5 bases from J; bases unmatched to any gene: 7. Germline assignment: CDR1 MNHEY and CDR2 SMNVEV (reference sequence). This CDR3 has 15 amino acids. CDR3: CASSPPGTGGYGYTF. CDR3 DNA: TGTGCCAGCAGTCCTCCCGGGACAGGGGGGTATGGCTACACCTTC.

The chain links TRBV27 to TRBJ2-2, with D unresolved. The CDR3 length is 14 residues. Germline CDR1 is MNHEY and CDR2 is SMNVEV (reference sequence). Deletions cut 3 bases from V and 4 bases from J, with 9 bases between. DNA of the CDR3: TGTGCCAGCAGTTTGGCAGGTTCCACCGGGGAGCTGTTTTTT. Translation: CASSLAGSTGELFF.

The chain uses TRBV19 and TRBJ2-2; D not resolved. Deletions cut 1 base from V and 8 bases from J, with 11 bases between. Germline CDR1 is LNHDA and CDR2 is SQIVND (reference sequence). The CDR3 length is 14 residues. CDR3 protein: CASSIGHPLGELFF. The CDR3 DNA is TGTGCCAGTAGTATAGGACATCCCCTGGGGGAGCTGTTTTTT.

The V and J genes are TRBV5-1 and TRBJ2-7, with D hard to call. V shed 2 bases and J shed 5 bases, with 11 bases lying between them. The germline V gene has CDR1 SGHRS and CDR2 YFSETQ. The CDR3 is 13 amino acids. This chain's CDR3 is CASSLTDLDEQYF. The CDR3 nucleotides read TGCGCCAGCAGCTTAACGGACCTAGACGAGCAGTACTTC.

The rearrangement joins TRBV6-5 to TRBJ2-2; unclear D gene. CDR1 is MNHEY and CDR2 is SVGAGI in the germline V gene. This CDR3 spans 14 amino acids. V was trimmed by 3 bases and J by 7 bases, leaving 12 bases between them. In DNA, the CDR3 is TGTGCCAGCAGTTATGGCGGCTCGAGCGGGGAGCTGTTTTTT. Protein: CASSYGGSSGELFF.

V gene TRBV30 combines with J gene TRBJ1-1, with TRBD1 as a possible D gene (6 bases). Germline assignment: CDR1 GTSNPN and CDR2 SVGIG (reference sequence). V was pared by 2 bases and J by 0 bases, with 13 bases between. The CDR3 is made up of 15 amino acids. CDR3 protein: CAWSTYTGLNTEAFF. CDR3 nucleotides: TGTGCCTGGAGTACCTACACAGGGTTGAACACTGAAGCTTTCTTT.

This chain uses TRBV6-1 with TRBJ2-5; D gene unclear. CDR1 is MNHNS, CDR2 SASEGT, per germline. The CDR3 sequence is 18 residues long. The V gene lost 2 bases and the J gene lost 2 bases, with 21 bases spanning the gap. The CDR3: CASSENWWQTYLQETQYF. The CDR3, as DNA: TGTGCCAGCAGTGAAAATTGGTGGCAGACATACTTACAAGAGACCCAGTACTTC.